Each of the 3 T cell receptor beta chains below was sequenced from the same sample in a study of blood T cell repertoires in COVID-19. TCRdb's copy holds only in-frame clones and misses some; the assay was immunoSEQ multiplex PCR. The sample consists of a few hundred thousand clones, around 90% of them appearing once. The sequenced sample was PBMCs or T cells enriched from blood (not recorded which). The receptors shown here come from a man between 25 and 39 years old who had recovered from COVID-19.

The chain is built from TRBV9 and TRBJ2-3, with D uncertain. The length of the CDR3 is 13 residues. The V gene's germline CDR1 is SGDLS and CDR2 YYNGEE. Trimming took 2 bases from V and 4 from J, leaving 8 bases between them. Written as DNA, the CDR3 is TGTGCCAGCAGCGTGGGCACATCAGATACGCAGTATTTT. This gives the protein CASSVGTSDTQYF. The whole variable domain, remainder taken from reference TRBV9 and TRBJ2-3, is DSGVTQTPKHLITATGQRVTLRCSPRSGDLSVYWYQQSLDQGLQFLIQYYNGEERAKGNILERFSAQQFPDLHSELNLSSLELGDSALYFCASSVGTSDTQYFGPGTRLTVL.

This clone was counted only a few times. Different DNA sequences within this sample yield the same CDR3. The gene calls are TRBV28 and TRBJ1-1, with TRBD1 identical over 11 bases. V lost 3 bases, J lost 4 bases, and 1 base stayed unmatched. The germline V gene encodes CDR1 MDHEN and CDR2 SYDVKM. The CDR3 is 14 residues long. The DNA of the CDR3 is TGTGCCAGCAGTTTGGGACAGGGGGGCACTGAAGCTTTCTTT. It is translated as CASSLGQGGTEAFF.

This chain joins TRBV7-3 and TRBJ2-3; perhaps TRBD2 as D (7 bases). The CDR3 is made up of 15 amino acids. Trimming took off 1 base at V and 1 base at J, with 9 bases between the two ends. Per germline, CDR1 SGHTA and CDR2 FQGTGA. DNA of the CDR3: TGTGCCAGCAGCTTAAGGGGGGGCGGCACAGATACGCAGTATTTT. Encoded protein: CASSLRGGGTDTQYF.